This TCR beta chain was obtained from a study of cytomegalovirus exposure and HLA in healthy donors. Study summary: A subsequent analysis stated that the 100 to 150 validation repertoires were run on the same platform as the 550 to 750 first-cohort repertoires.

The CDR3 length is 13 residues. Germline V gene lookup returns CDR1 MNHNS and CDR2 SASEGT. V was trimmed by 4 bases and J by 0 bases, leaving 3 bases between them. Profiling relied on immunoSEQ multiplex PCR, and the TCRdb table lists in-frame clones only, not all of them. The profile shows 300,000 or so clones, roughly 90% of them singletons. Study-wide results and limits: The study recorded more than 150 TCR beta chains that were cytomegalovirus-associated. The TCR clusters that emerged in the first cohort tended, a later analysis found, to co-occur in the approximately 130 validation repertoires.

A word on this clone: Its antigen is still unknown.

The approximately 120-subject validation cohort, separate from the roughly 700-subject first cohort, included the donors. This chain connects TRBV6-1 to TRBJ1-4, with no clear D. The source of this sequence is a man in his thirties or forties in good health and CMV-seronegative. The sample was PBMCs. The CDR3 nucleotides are TGTGCCAGCAGTGTAACAACTAATGAAAAACTGTTTTTT. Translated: CASSVTTNEKLFF.